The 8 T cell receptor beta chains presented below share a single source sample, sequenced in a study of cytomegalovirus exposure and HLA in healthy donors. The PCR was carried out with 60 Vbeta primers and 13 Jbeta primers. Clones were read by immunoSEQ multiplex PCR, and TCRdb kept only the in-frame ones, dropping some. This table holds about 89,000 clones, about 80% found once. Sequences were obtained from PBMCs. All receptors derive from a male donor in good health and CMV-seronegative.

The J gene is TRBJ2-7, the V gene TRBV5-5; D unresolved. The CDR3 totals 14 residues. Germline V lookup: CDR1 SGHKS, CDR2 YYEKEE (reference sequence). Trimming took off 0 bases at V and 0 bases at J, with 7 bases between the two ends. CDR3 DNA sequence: TGTGCCAGCAGCTTGGCACACACCTCCTACGAGCAGTACTTC. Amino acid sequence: CASSLAHTSYEQYF.

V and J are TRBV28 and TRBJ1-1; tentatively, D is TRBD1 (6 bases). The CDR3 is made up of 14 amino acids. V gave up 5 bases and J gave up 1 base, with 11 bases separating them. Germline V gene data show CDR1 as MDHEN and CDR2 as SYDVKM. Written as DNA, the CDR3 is TGTGCCAGCAGTATAGGGACACGGAACACTGAAGCTTTCTTT. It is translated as CASSIGTRNTEAFF.

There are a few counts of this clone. This chain's CDR3 is CASSTGGGRAEAFF. The CDR3 DNA reads TGTGCCAGCAGTACCGGGGGAGGGAGGGCTGAAGCTTTCTTT. The gene calls are TRBV6-6 and TRBJ1-1; a possible D gene is TRBD1 (5 bases). Germline V lookup: CDR1 MNHNY, CDR2 SVGAGI (reference sequence). V was shortened by 5 bases and J by 6 bases, with 16 bases between the two germline ends. The CDR3 sequence is 14 residues long.

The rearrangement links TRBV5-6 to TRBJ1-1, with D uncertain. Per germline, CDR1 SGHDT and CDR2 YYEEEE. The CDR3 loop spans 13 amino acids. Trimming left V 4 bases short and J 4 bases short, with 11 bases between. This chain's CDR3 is CASSKAMSTEAFF. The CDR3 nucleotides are TGTGCCAGCAGCAAAGCAATGAGCACTGAAGCTTTCTTT.

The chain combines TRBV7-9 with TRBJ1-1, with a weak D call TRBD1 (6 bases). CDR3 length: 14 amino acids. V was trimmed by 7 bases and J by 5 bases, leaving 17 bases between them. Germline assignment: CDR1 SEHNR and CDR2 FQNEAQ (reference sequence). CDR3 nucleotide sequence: TGTGCCAGCACCCAACCCCAGGGGACAACTGAAGCTTTCTTT. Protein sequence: CASTQPQGTTEAFF.

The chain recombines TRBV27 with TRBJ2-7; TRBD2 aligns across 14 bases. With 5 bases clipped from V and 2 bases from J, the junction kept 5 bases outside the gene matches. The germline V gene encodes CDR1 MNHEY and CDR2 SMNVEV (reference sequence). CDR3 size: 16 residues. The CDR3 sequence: CASSPRTSGRTYEQYF. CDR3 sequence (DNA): TGTGCCAGCAGTCCTCGGACTAGCGGGAGGACCTACGAGCAGTACTTC.

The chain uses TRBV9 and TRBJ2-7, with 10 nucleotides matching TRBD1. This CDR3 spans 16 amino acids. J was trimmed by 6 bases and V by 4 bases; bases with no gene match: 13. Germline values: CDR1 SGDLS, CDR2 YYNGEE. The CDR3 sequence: CASSKRFETGGGEQYF. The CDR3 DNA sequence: TGTGCCAGCAGCAAACGATTCGAGACAGGGGGCGGCGAGCAGTACTTC. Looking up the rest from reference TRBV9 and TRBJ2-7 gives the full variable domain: DSGVTQTPKHLITATGQRVTLRCSPRSGDLSVYWYQQSLDQGLQFLIQYYNGEERAKGNILERFSAQQFPDLHSELNLSSLELGDSALYFCASSKRFETGGGEQYFGPGTRLTVT.

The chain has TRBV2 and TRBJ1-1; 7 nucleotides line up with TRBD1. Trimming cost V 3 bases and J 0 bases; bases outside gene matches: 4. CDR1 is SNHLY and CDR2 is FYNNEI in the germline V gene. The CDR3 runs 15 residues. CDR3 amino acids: CASSDSRGMNTEAFF. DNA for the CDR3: TGTGCCAGCAGTGATAGCAGGGGGATGAACACTGAAGCTTTCTTT.